The 29 T cell receptor beta chains below come from one sample, sequenced in a study of T cell repertoires in ileal Crohn's disease. Time point described: neoterminal ileum biopsy at postoperative endoscopy, about 6 months after surgery. Method: immunoSEQ multiplex PCR; TCRdb's copy keeps in-frame clones and lacks some. In the table there are about 10,000 clones, 78% of which are singletons. The sequencing input was ileal tissue. Receptors originate from an adult with Crohn's disease.

Concerning this clone: In the same sample, other DNA sequences code for this CDR3. V and J are TRBV30 and TRBJ2-7; 12 nucleotides match TRBD2. V lost 0 bases to trimming and J lost 4 bases; unmatched junction nucleotides: 1. This CDR3 comprises 14 residues. The germline V gene encodes CDR1 GTSNPN and CDR2 SVGIG (reference sequence). DNA of the CDR3: TGTGCCTGGAGTGTAGGACTAGCGGGATACGAGCAGTACTTC. Amino acid sequence: CAWSVGLAGYEQYF. The full variable domain, completed using reference TRBV30 and TRBJ2-7, is SQTIHQWPATLVQPVGSPLSLECTVEGTSNPNLYWYRQAAGRGLQLLFYSVGIGQISSEVPQNLSASRPQDRQFILSSKKLLLSDSGFYLCAWSVGLAGYEQYFGPGTRLTVT.

The genes are TRBV7-6 and TRBJ2-5, with D perhaps TRBD2 (5 bases). The CDR3 runs 14 residues. V lost 5 bases and J 2 bases, leaving 12 bases between the germline ends. Germline V lookup: CDR1 SGHVS, CDR2 FNYEAQ. CDR3 nucleotides: TGTGCCAGCAGCACCAGACTACCTCAAGAGACCCAGTACTTC. Translation: CASSTRLPQETQYF.

The genes are TRBV4-2 and TRBJ1-5; TRBD1 might be the D (5 bases). There are 17 residues in the CDR3. Germline CDR1 is LGHNA and CDR2 is YNFKEQ. Between the trimmed V and J ends, which lost 1 base and 1 base, there was a span of 14 bases. The DNA for the CDR3 is TGTGCCAGCAGCCAAGTGGCCGGACAAGGGAGCAATCAGCCCCAGCATTTT. This gives the protein CASSQVAGQGSNQPQHF.

Only one count was recorded for this clone. The rearrangement uses TRBV28 and TRBJ2-3, with TRBD1 as a possible D gene (6 bases). The ends were cut back, 3 bases at V and 2 bases at J, with 9 bases in the middle. This CDR3 spans 14 amino acids. Germline V CDR1 and CDR2: MDHEN, SYDVKM. In DNA, the CDR3 is TGTGCCAGCAGTTTCGACAGGCTCACAGATACGCAGTATTTT. This sequence encodes CASSFDRLTDTQYF.

This clone was counted a few times. The chain is built from TRBV6-1 and TRBJ2-3; 12 nucleotides agree with TRBD2. In germline, CDR1 is MNHNS, CDR2 SASEGT. The CDR3 spans 15 residues. Unmatched junction bases numbered 1, after V lost 2 bases and J lost 4 bases. DNA for the CDR3: TGTGCCAGCAGTGAACTAGCGGGGGGGCCAGATACGCAGTATTTT. The encoded protein is CASSELAGGPDTQYF.

The J gene is TRBJ2-6, the V gene TRBV7-9, with 8 bases matching TRBD1. Unmatched junction bases numbered 3, after V lost 6 bases and J lost 2 bases. Germline assignment: CDR1 SEHNR and CDR2 FQNEAQ (reference sequence). The CDR3 spans 15 residues. As DNA, the CDR3 is TGTGCCAGCAGTCCACAGGGGGCTGGGGCCAACGTCCTGACTTTC. This encodes CASSPQGAGANVLTF.

J is TRBJ2-5 and V is TRBV7-9; the match to TRBD1 covers 7 bases. CDR1 SEHNR and CDR2 FQNEAQ come from the germline V gene (reference sequence). This CDR3 comprises 15 residues. The V and J ends lost 5 bases and 0 bases, in that order; junction bases with no gene match: 6. The CDR3 DNA is TGTGCCAGCAGCGCCCGGGACAGACACCAAGAGACCCAGTACTTC. Residues: CASSARDRHQETQYF.

The rearrangement links TRBV7-2 to TRBJ2-5, with a possible D match to TRBD2 (7 bases). The better agreement between TRBJ2-7 and the DNA end casts doubt on the J call. The CDR3 sequence is 15 residues long. Germline V gene lookup returns CDR1 SGHTA and CDR2 FQGNSA. Here the CDR3 DNA reads TGTGCCAGCAGCTTGGGGGGGGCGTCCTCCTACGAGCAGTACTTC. Translation gives CASSLGGASSYEQYF.

The V and J genes are TRBV6-5 and TRBJ2-1, with TRBD1 identical over 9 bases. The germline CDR1 and CDR2 sequences are MNHEY and SVGAGI. The J segment lost 7 bases and the V segment lost 4 bases, leaving 8 bases of the junction unmatched. The CDR3 extends over 15 amino acids. CDR3 in amino acids: CASSSRTGVRNEQFF. In nucleotides, the CDR3 is TGTGCCAGCAGTTCCCGGACAGGGGTTAGAAATGAGCAGTTCTTC.

The chain carries TRBV29-1 and TRBJ1-1, with a weak D call TRBD1 (5 bases). The V gene lost 4 bases and the J gene lost 0 bases, with 9 bases spanning the gap. The CDR3 spans 13 residues. Per the germline V gene, CDR1 is SQVTM and CDR2 is ANQGSEA. CDR3 sequence: CSVGQSMNTEAFF. The CDR3, as DNA: TGCAGCGTTGGACAGAGCATGAACACTGAAGCTTTCTTT.

The chain recombines TRBV11-2 with TRBJ2-7; 8 nucleotides match TRBD1. Germline assignment: CDR1 SGHAT and CDR2 FQNNGV. There are 14 residues in the CDR3. With V trimmed by 5 bases and J by 2 bases, 5 bases remained unmatched. The CDR3 sequence is CASSPTTGAYEQYF. The CDR3 bases are TGTGCCAGCAGCCCGACGACAGGGGCCTACGAGCAGTACTTC.

V and J are TRBV19 and TRBJ1-5; TRBD1 matches 7 bases. The junction had 15 bases not matched to a gene; V was cut back by 6 bases and J by 7 bases. The CDR3 sequence is 16 residues long. The germline V gene has CDR1 LNHDA and CDR2 SQIVND (reference sequence). CDR3 protein: CASSNSQRHRGQPQHF. CDR3 coding DNA: TGTGCCAGTAGCAATTCACAGAGGCACAGGGGACAGCCCCAGCATTTT.

The table lists this clone with a few counts. V and J are TRBV7-2 and TRBJ2-3, with 9 bases that match TRBD2. With V trimmed by 1 base and J by 2 bases, 7 bases remained unmatched. The CDR3 totals 17 residues. The V gene's germline CDR1 is SGHTA and CDR2 FQGNSA. The CDR3 reads CASSLGGGGGLTDTQYF. The CDR3 DNA is TGTGCCAGCAGCTTAGGAGGCGGGGGGGGCCTCACAGATACGCAGTATTTT.

The chain employs TRBV5-4 and TRBJ1-1; perhaps TRBD1 as D (5 bases). V was trimmed by 0 bases and J by 2 bases, leaving 8 bases between them. The CDR3 is made up of 14 amino acids. Germline CDR1 is SGHNT and CDR2 is YYREEE (reference sequence). The CDR3 loop is CASSLDRYNTEAFF. As DNA, the CDR3 is TGTGCCAGCAGCTTGGACAGGTATAACACTGAAGCTTTCTTT.

CDR3 in amino acids: CASSKLAGVVDTQYF. DNA of the CDR3: TGTGCCAGTAGTAAACTAGCGGGAGTTGTAGATACGCAGTATTTT. The chain carries TRBV19 and TRBJ2-3, with TRBD2 matching over 11 bases. The V gene's germline CDR1 is LNHDA and CDR2 SQIVND (reference sequence). V trimming: 4 bases; J trimming: 5 bases; junction bases outside the gene matches: 5. The CDR3 is made up of 15 amino acids.

The genes are TRBV6-6 and TRBJ2-5, with D uncertain. The DNA matches TRBJ2-7 better at its end, which makes the J call doubtful. Germline V lookup: CDR1 MNHNY, CDR2 SVGAGI (reference sequence). The CDR3 length is 13 residues. This chain's CDR3 is CASSSAGPYEQYF. In DNA form, the CDR3 reads TGTGCCAGCAGTTCTGCTGGTCCATACGAGCAGTACTTC.

In its sample, this clone was seen once. The chain employs TRBV7-2 and TRBJ2-7; TRBD2 agrees at 8 bases. J was trimmed by 13 bases and V by 1 base; bases with no gene match: 6. Germline CDR1 and CDR2: SGHTA and FQGNSA. This CDR3 contains 12 residues. CDR3 sequence (DNA): TGTGCCAGCAGCTTAGAATTCGGGACTAGTTACTTC. It translates to CASSLEFGTSYF.

This chain links TRBV30 with TRBJ1-5; 8 bases fit TRBD1. From germline, CDR1 is GTSNPN and CDR2 SVGIG (reference sequence). The CDR3 is made up of 13 amino acids. J gave up 1 base and V 4 bases, and 0 bases lay outside the gene matches. CDR3 DNA sequence: TGTGCCTGGAACAGGGGGAGCAATCAGCCCCAGCATTTT. Its protein product is CAWNRGSNQPQHF.

CDR3 sequence: CASSAEGFLEQYF. In nucleotides, the CDR3 is TGTGCCAGCAGCGCGGAGGGGTTCCTCGAGCAGTACTTC. The V call is TRBV7-8, the J call TRBJ2-7; D is possibly TRBD2 (6 bases). Trimming took 5 bases from V and 6 from J, leaving 14 bases between them. The germline V gene has CDR1 SGHVS and CDR2 FQNEAQ. This CDR3 is built from 13 residues.

The gene calls are TRBV6-4 and TRBJ1-5; D may be TRBD1 (5 bases). Looked up from germline, CDR1 is MRHNA and CDR2 is SNTAGT. The CDR3 is made up of 19 amino acids. Deletions cut 2 bases from V and 4 bases from J, with 24 bases between. The CDR3 region is CASSDPQKDTYFTNQPQHF. DNA of the CDR3: TGTGCCAGCAGTGACCCGCAGAAGGACACATACTTTACTAATCAGCCCCAGCATTTT.

The V and J genes are TRBV5-5 and TRBJ1-6; perhaps TRBD1 as D (6 bases). Between the trimmed V and J ends, which lost 5 bases and 10 bases, there was a span of 10 bases. The CDR3 spans 12 residues. Germline V gene data show CDR1 as SGHKS and CDR2 as YYEKEE (reference sequence). Here the CDR3 DNA reads TGTGCCAGCAGTTCAAGGGGGTCACCCCTCCACTTT. Its protein product is CASSSRGSPLHF.

The gene calls are TRBV5-1 and TRBJ1-2; 7 positions agree with TRBD1. Trimming cost V 2 bases and J 6 bases; bases outside gene matches: 10. CDR1 and CDR2 (germline): SGHRS, YFSETQ. The CDR3 runs 15 residues. CDR3 protein: CASSFGGTTGDGYTF. As DNA, the CDR3 is TGCGCCAGCAGCTTTGGTGGCACCACAGGGGATGGCTACACCTTC.

The V call is TRBV5-5, the J call TRBJ1-5; 9 bases agree with TRBD1. The length of the CDR3 is 16 residues. After removal of 4 bases from V and 4 bases from J, the junction contained 9 bases not matched to a gene. In germline, CDR1 is SGHKS, CDR2 YYEKEE (reference sequence). The CDR3 bases are TGTGCCAGCAGCCCAACCGGGACAGGGAGTAATCAGCCCCAGCATTTT. Translating it yields CASSPTGTGSNQPQHF. Based on the CDR3 plus reference TRBV5-5 and TRBJ1-5, the full variable domain is DAGVTQSPTHLIKTRGQQVTLRCSPISGHKSVSWYQQVLGQGPQFIFQYYEKEERGRGNFPDRFSARQFPNYSSELNVNALLLGDSALYLCASSPTGTGSNQPQHFGDGTRLSIL.

The chain carries TRBV29-1 and TRBJ2-1; perhaps TRBD1 as D (8 bases). This CDR3 has 13 residues. V lost 7 bases, J lost 12 bases, and 22 bases lay in between. Germline values: CDR1 SQVTM, CDR2 ANQGSEA. The CDR3 DNA follows: TGCAGCGCCTCCGAGGACAGGGCGGGGGTGCAGTTCTTC. As protein: CSASEDRAGVQFF.

The rearrangement joins TRBV5-1 to TRBJ2-2; D is unresolved. With 0 bases removed from V and 1 base from J, the gap between germline ends came to 10 bases. The germline gives CDR1 SGHRS, CDR2 YFSETQ. The CDR3 extends over 16 amino acids. The CDR3 region has the DNA TGCGCCAGCAGCTTGGTAGTTGGGCGGAACACCGGGGAGCTGTTTTTT. It specifies CASSLVVGRNTGELFF.

The CDR3, as DNA: TGCGCCAGCCGTCATGGCGGGGGCCCTTCCAATGAGCAGTTCTTC. Protein: CASRHGGGPSNEQFF. The V call is TRBV10-2, the J call TRBJ2-1; TRBD2 might be the D (7 bases). The CDR3 covers 15 residues. Germline lookup yields CDR1 WSHSY and CDR2 SAAADI. V was pared by 8 bases and J by 6 bases, with 20 bases between.

The chain employs TRBV5-5 and TRBJ1-5, with a possible D match to TRBD1 (5 bases). In germline, CDR1 is SGHKS, CDR2 YYEKEE (reference sequence). Trimming removed 4 bases from V and 4 bases from J, with 12 bases in between. The CDR3 is made up of 14 amino acids. In nucleotides, the CDR3 is TGTGCCAGCAGCCACCAGGGAGGGAATCAGCCCCAGCATTTT. It encodes CASSHQGGNQPQHF.

The chain has TRBV7-2 and TRBJ2-7, with 7 bases that match TRBD1. The CDR3 covers 16 residues. Germline V gives CDR1 SGHTA, CDR2 FQGNSA. J gave up 5 bases and V 2 bases, and 12 bases lay outside the gene matches. CDR3 region: CASSLQPGQLRNEQYF. The CDR3 DNA reads as TGTGCCAGCAGCTTACAACCGGGACAGTTGAGGAACGAGCAGTACTTC. Filled out from reference TRBV7-2 and TRBJ2-7, the complete variable domain reads GAGVSQSPSNKVTEKGKDVELRCDPISGHTALYWYRQSLGQGLEFLIYFQGNSAPDKSGLPSDRFSAERTGGSVSTLTIQRTQQEDSAVYLCASSLQPGQLRNEQYFGPGTRLTVT.

The chain combines TRBV4-3 with TRBJ2-3, with TRBD1 matching over 8 bases. CDR1 is LGHNA, CDR2 YSLEER, per germline. V was clipped by 1 base and J by 4 bases; unmatched bases: 4. The CDR3 runs 15 residues. The CDR3, as DNA: TGCGCCAGCAGCCAAGGGACAGGGTACCCAGATACGCAGTATTTT. Translation gives CASSQGTGYPDTQYF.